This is a list of T cell receptor beta chains from one sample in a study of T cell responses to AZD1222 COVID-19 vaccine. Using immunoSEQ multiplex PCR, the repertoire was profiled, and TCRdb retains in-frame clones only, with some absent. The sample yields some 130,000 clones, approximately 91% seen once. The sequences come from peripheral blood, collected 28 days after the second AZD1222 dose. These receptor sequences come from an adult who received the AZD1222 COVID-19 vaccine. Each CDR3 is given with its conserved first and last residue. The order of the fields is D gene, V gene, clone size, J gene, CDR3 protein, CDR3 DNA. The D gene is left open where the match is weak. Part of the rows lack a size; the others show once, few, many or a class for expanded clones.

>.|TRBV5-6|.|TRBJ1-2
CASSLVEEGPRDYTF
TGTGCCAGCAGCTTGGTTGAGGAGGGGCCAAGGGACTACACCTTC
>.|TRBV19|.|TRBJ2-2
CASSIRTTYTGELFF
TGTGCCAGTAGTATTCGGACTACTTACACCGGGGAGCTGTTTTTT
>.|TRBV9|.|TRBJ2-7
CASSVGQGPGYEQYF
TGTGCCAGCAGCGTAGGCCAGGGCCCAGGGTACGAGCAGTACTTC
>.|TRBV5-1|once|TRBJ2-5
CASSLGARSYQETQYF
TGCGCCAGCAGCTTGGGGGCACGGTCCTACCAAGAGACCCAGTACTTC
>TRBD2|TRBV5-4|.|TRBJ2-2
CASSLAGGAAGELFF
TGTGCCAGCAGCTTGGCGGGAGGGGCCGCCGGGGAGCTGTTTTTT
>.|TRBV9|.|TRBJ1-3
CASSVAGSSGNTIYF
TGTGCCAGCAGCGTAGCGGGGAGTTCTGGAAACACCATATATTTT
>TRBD1|TRBV6-5|.|TRBJ1-1
CASRMRQGNTEAFF
TGTGCCAGCAGAATGAGACAGGGGAACACTGAAGCTTTCTTT
>.|TRBV30|.|TRBJ1-5
CAFNPGLGQPQHF
TGTGCCTTCAACCCGGGTCTAGGGCAGCCCCAGCATTTT
>.|TRBV24-1|.|TRBJ2-5
CATSDQARYQETQYF
TGTGCCACCAGTGATCAGGCGCGGTACCAAGAGACCCAGTACTTC
>.|TRBV20-1|.|TRBJ1-2
CSASPGQGKTF
TGCAGTGCTAGCCCCGGCCAGGGAAAAACCTTC
>.|TRBV19|.|TRBJ2-1
CASSVTVSSYNEQFF
TGTGCCAGTAGTGTTACAGTGAGCTCCTACAATGAGCAGTTCTTC
>.|TRBV30|.|TRBJ2-1
CAWSRTDNEQFF
TGTGCCTGGAGCAGGACAGACAATGAGCAGTTCTTC
>.|TRBV28|.|TRBJ2-3
CASKTRSSTDTQYF
TGTGCCAGCAAAACCCGATCTAGCACAGATACGCAGTATTTT
>.|TRBV9|few|TRBJ2-1
CASSVGGRVVSSYNEQFF
TGTGCCAGCAGCGTAGGCGGAAGAGTCGTAAGCTCCTACAATGAGCAGTTCTTC
>.|TRBV5-5|.|TRBJ2-2
CASSLNTGELFF
TGTGCCAGCAGCTTAAACACCGGGGAGCTGTTTTTT
>TRBD2|TRBV7-9|.|TRBJ2-5
CASSLGGLAGVQETQYF
TGTGCCAGCAGCTTGGGGGGGCTAGCGGGAGTCCAAGAGACCCAGTACTTC
>.|TRBV7-9|.|TRBJ2-3
CASSLSSGSVDTQYF
TGTGCCAGCAGCTTAAGTAGTGGGAGCGTAGATACGCAGTATTTT
>TRBD1|TRBV5-4|.|TRBJ1-2
CASSWALGQGLNGYTF
TGTGCCAGCAGCTGGGCCTTGGGACAGGGGCTCAATGGCTACACCTTC
>TRBD1|TRBV9|.|TRBJ1-2
CASSARDRGFYYGYTF
TGTGCCAGCAGCGCCAGGGACAGGGGGTTCTACTATGGCTACACCTTC
>.|TRBV20-1|.|TRBJ1-2
CSASPFDRANYGYTF
TGCAGTGCTAGTCCATTCGACAGAGCTAACTATGGCTACACCTTC
>.|TRBV19|.|TRBJ1-4
CASSVTVVSTNEKLFF
TGTGCCAGTAGTGTGACGGTGGTTTCAACTAATGAAAAACTGTTTTTT
>.|TRBV7-9|.|TRBJ1-4
CASTRALTNEKLFF
TGTGCCAGCACCCGGGCCCTTACTAATGAAAAACTGTTTTTT
>.|TRBV18|.|TRBJ1-1
CASSANPNTEAFF
TGTGCCAGCTCAGCCAACCCTAACACTGAAGCTTTCTTT
>TRBD1|TRBV6-5|.|TRBJ2-5
CATLQGAQETQYF
TGTGCCACCTTACAGGGGGCCCAAGAGACCCAGTACTTC
>.|TRBV23-1|.|TRBJ2-2
CASRLGNTGELFF
TGCGCCAGCAGACTGGGCAACACCGGGGAGCTGTTTTTT
>.|TRBV6-5|.|TRBJ2-5
CASSSTRELYQETQYF
TGTGCCAGCAGTTCGACACGGGAGCTGTACCAAGAGACCCAGTACTTC
>.|TRBV19|.|TRBJ2-2
CASSSSIRGTGELFF
TGTGCCAGTAGTTCTTCCATAAGGGGCACCGGGGAGCTGTTTTTT
>TRBD1|TRBV19|.|TRBJ2-4
CASSIGTGGAKNIQYF
TGTGCCAGTAGTATAGGAACAGGGGGCGCCAAAAACATTCAGTACTTC
>.|TRBV7-9|.|TRBJ1-5
CASSLGRVDQPQHF
TGTGCCAGCAGCTTAGGTCGGGTAGATCAGCCCCAGCATTTT
>TRBD2|TRBV2|.|TRBJ2-2
CASSGLAGGLTGELFF
TGTGCCAGCAGCGGACTAGCGGGAGGGTTGACCGGGGAGCTGTTTTTT
>TRBD1|TRBV27|.|TRBJ2-7
CASSSLIRGMAYEQYF
TGTGCCAGCAGTTCATTAATCAGGGGGATGGCCTACGAGCAGTACTTC
>.|TRBV27|.|TRBJ1-2
CASSLPPRQKINYGYTF
TGTGCCAGCAGTTTACCCCCTCGTCAGAAGATTAACTATGGCTACACCTTC